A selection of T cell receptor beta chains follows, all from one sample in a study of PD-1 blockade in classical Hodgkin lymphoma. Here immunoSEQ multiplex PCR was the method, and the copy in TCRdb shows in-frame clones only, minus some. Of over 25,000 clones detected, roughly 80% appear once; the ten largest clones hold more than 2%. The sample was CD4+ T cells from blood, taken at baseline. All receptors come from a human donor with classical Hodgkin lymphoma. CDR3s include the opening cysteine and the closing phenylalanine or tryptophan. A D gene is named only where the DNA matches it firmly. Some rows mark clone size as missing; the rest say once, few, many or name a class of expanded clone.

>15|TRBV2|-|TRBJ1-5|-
TGTGCCAGCAGTGAAGGGGGACGTGGGGCTCAGCCCCAGCATTTT
CASSEGGRGAQPQHF
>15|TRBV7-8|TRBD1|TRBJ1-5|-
TGTGCCAGCAGCTTATCCGGGACAGATTATCAGCCCCAGCATTTT
CASSLSGTDYQPQHF
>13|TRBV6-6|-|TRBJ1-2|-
TGTGCCTCAGAGGGGGGAAAAGGTGAAGGCTACACCTTC
CASEGGKGEGYTF
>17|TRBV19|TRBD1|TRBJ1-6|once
TGTGCCAGTAGTATAGCACCCGGGACAGGGGGCAATTCACCCCTCCACTTT
CASSIAPGTGGNSPLHF
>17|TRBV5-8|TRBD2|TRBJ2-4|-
TGTGCCAGCAGTTTCGGACTAGCGGGGGCAGCCAAAAACATTCAGTACTTC
CASSFGLAGAAKNIQYF
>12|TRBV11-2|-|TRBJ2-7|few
TGTGCCAGCAGCTTAGCCAGGTACGAGCAGTACTTC
CASSLARYEQYF
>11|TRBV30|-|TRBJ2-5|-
TGTGCCTGGAGTGTTGGAGAGACCCAGTACTTC
CAWSVGETQYF
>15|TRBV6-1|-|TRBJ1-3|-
TGTGCCAGCAGTACAGGACAAGGGCTCGAAAACACCATATATTTT
CASSTGQGLENTIYF
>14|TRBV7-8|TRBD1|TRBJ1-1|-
TGTGCCAGCAGCACACAGGGGGGGAACACTGAAGCTTTCTTT
CASSTQGGNTEAFF
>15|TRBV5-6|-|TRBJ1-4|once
TGTGCCAGTCGCGCAGAGAGGGGACTAAATGAAAAACTGTTTTTT
CASRAERGLNEKLFF
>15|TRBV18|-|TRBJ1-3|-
TGTGCCAGCTCACCATTAGGGAGCTCTGGAAACACCATATATTTT
CASSPLGSSGNTIYF
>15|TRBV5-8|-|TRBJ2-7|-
-
CATCASSWTSYEQYF
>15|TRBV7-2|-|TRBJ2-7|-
TGTGCCAGCAGCTTAGTATGGGCGGGACCGGACGAGCAGTACTTC
CASSLVWAGPDEQYF
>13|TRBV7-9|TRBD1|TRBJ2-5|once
TGTGCCAGCAGCCGGGACAGGGGAGGGGCCCAGTACTTC
CASSRDRGGAQYF
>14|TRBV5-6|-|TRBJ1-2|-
TGTGCCAGCCGGATAGGAGGGGCCCCCTATGGCTACACCTTC
CASRIGGAPYGYTF
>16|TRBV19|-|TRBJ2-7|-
TGTGCCAGTAGTATGTCGCGGGGGACACCTCTGGGCGAGCAGTACTTC
CASSMSRGTPLGEQYF
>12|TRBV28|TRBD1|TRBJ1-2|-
TGTGCCAGCAGCGGGGACAGGGGAAGCTACACCTTC
CASSGDRGSYTF
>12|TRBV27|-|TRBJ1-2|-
TGTGCCAGCAGTTCAACGGGGGCCGGCTACACCTTC
CASSSTGAGYTF
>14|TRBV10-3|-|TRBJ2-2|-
TGTGCCATCACCCAAGGAGCCAACACCGGGGAGCTGTTTTTT
CAITQGANTGELFF
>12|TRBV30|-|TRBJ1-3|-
TGTGCCTGGAAAGAACCTGGAAACACCATATATTTT
CAWKEPGNTIYF
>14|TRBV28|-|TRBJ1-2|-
TGTGCCAGCAGTTTTGTTCTCGGCGGGTATGGCTACACCTTC
CASSFVLGGYGYTF
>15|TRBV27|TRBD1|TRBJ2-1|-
TGTGCCAGCATGACAGGGGACGGGGTGTACAATGAGCAGTTCTTC
CASMTGDGVYNEQFF
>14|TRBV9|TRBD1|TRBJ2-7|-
TGTGCCAGCAGCGCCCGGGACAGGGATAACGAGCAGTACTTC
CASSARDRDNEQYF
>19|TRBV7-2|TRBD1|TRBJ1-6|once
TGTGCCAGCAGCCTCAAACACCTTACAGGGGGCATCTATAATTCACCCCTCCACTTT
CASSLKHLTGGIYNSPLHF
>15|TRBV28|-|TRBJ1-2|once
TGTGCCAGCAGTTGGGTTGGGGGCACGTACTATGGCTACACCTTC
CASSWVGGTYYGYTF
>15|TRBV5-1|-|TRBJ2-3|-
TGCGCCAGCAGCCAAAATAGCGAAAGCACAGATACGCAGTATTTT
CASSQNSESTDTQYF
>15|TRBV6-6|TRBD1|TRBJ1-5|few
TGTGCCAGCAGCTTGACAGGGGACGGCAATCAGCCCCAGCATTTT
CASSLTGDGNQPQHF
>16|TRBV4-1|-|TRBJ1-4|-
TGCGCCAGCAGCCATGGAGGGAGGGGAGGGAGTGAAAAACTGTTTTTT
CASSHGGRGGSEKLFF
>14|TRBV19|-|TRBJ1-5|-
TGTGCCAGTAGACGGATCAATAGCAATCAGCCCCAGCATTTT
CASRRINSNQPQHF
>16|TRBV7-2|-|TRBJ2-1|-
TGTGCCAGCAGCTTAGAGGCTAGCACCACGGGTCGTGAGCAGTTCTTC
CASSLEASTTGREQFF
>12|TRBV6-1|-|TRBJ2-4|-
TGTGCCACCATAGGGGTCGGAAACATTCAGTACTTC
CATIGVGNIQYF
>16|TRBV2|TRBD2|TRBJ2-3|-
TGTGCCAGCACCTATTCGAGTAGCGGGGGGCCAGATACGCAGTATTTT
CASTYSSSGGPDTQYF
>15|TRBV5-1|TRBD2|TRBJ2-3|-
TGCGCCAGCAGCTTGGCCTTTACTAGCGGTGATACGCAGTATTTT
CASSLAFTSGDTQYF
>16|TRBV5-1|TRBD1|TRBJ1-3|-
TGCGCCAGCAGCCCGACTATTGACAGGGATGGAAACACCATATATTTT
CASSPTIDRDGNTIYF
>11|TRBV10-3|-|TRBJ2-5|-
TGTGCCATCGGGCAGTTAGAGACCCAGTACTTC
CAIGQLETQYF
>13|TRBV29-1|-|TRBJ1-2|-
TGCAGCGTACAGGGATTCGCCGGCTATGGCTACACCTTC
CSVQGFAGYGYTF
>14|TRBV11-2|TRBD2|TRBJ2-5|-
TGTGCCAGCAGCCCCGGGGGGGGCCGAGAGACCCAGTACTTC
CASSPGGGRETQYF
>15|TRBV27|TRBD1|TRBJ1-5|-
TGTGCCAGCAGTCCGGGACAGGGGGTCGGGCAGCCCCAGCATTTT
CASSPGQGVGQPQHF
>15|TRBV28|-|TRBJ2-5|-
TGTGCCAGCAGTTTAGCGAGGGGCCTCCAAGAGACCCAGTACTTC
CASSLARGLQETQYF
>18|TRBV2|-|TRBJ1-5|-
TGTGCCAGCAGTGAAGCGAGGTTAAGGAGGTGGGCTTATCAGCCCCAGCATTTT
CASSEARLRRWAYQPQHF
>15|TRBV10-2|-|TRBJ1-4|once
TGCGCCAGCAGTGCGAGGCTGGGGAATGGTGAAAAACTGTTTTTT
CASSARLGNGEKLFF
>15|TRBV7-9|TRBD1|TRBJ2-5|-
TGTGCCAGCAGCTACGACAGGGGCACAAAAGAGACCCAGTACTTC
CASSYDRGTKETQYF
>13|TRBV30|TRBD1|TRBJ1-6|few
TGTGCCTGGAGTGTACAGGGGAATTCACCCCTCCACTTT
CAWSVQGNSPLHF
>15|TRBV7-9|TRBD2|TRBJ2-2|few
TGTGCCAGCAGCCCGACTAGCGGGAACACCGGGGAGCTGTTTTTT
CASSPTSGNTGELFF
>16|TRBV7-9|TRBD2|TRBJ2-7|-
TGTGCCAGCAGCTTATCGTCCCTGGCGGGGGCCTACGAGCAGTACTTC
CASSLSSLAGAYEQYF
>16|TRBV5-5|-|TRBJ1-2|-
TGTGCCAGCAGCTTACACCCGGGATCCTCTAACTATGGCTACACCTTC
CASSLHPGSSNYGYTF
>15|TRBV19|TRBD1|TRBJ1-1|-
TGTGCCAGTAGTATGGGACAGGGTTTTGGGACTGAAGCTTTCTTT
CASSMGQGFGTEAFF
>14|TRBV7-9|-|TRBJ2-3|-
TGTGCCAGCAGCTTCGGGGGAGGGGGAGATACGCAGTATTTT
CASSFGGGGDTQYF
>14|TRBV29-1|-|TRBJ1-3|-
TGCAGCGTTACCGTTACAGGCTCTGGAAACACCATATATTTT
CSVTVTGSGNTIYF
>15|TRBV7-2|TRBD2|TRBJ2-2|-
TGTGCCAGCAGCTTTCGGGGGGTGGGCACCGGGGAGCTGTTTTTT
CASSFRGVGTGELFF
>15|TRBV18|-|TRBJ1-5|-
TGTGCCAGCTCACCTGGGGCCCCTGCCGACCAGCCCCAGCATTTT
CASSPGAPADQPQHF
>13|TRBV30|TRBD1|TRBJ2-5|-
TGTGCCTGGCGGACAGGGGGTAGCGAGACCCAGTACTTC
CAWRTGGSETQYF
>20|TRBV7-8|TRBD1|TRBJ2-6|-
TGTGCCAGCAGCTTAGTAGGAGGACAGGGCCCAAGCTCTGGGGCCAACGTCCTGACTTTC
CASSLVGGQGPSSGANVLTF
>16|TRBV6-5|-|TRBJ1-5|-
TGTGCCAGCAGTTACAGCCGGGAGGTTGGCAATCAGCCCCAGCATTTT
CASSYSREVGNQPQHF
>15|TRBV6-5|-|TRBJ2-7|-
TGTGCCAGCAGTTACACATGGGGCAAGACCTACGAGCAGTACTTC
CASSYTWGKTYEQYF
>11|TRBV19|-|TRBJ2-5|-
TGTGCCAGTGGGGGTAGAGAGACCCAGTACTTC
CASGGRETQYF
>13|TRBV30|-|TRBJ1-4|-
TGTGCCTGGAGCGGCGGGTTTAATGAAAAACTGTTTTTT
CAWSGGFNEKLFF